The T cell receptor (beta chain) described here comes from a study of a mutant IDH1 vaccine in newly diagnosed glioma. Across the whole study: Vaccinations were initiated 4-6 weeks following radiotherapy alone, or were given together with temozolomide cycles.

Remarks on this clone: The antigen remains unidentified.

The table came from immunoSEQ multiplex PCR; TCRdb's copy has only in-frame clones and leaves some out. Among approximately 61,000 clones listed, approximately 80% were seen once. Germline CDR1 SGHNT, CDR2 YYREEE (reference sequence). V dropped 4 bases and J dropped 0; count of bases not matched to a gene: 10. The CDR3 consists of 18 residues. Study-level points and caveats: Shifts in the top peripheral T cell clonotypes seemed unrelated to pseudoprogression.

Time point: week 11, during vaccination. Vaccine doses each comprised 300 ug of mutant IDH1 20-mer peptide, with topical imiquimod. The origin of this receptor is a man aged 50 or older with glioma. This chain joins TRBV5-4 and TRBJ1-3; 10 bases map to TRBD1. Sequencing was performed on PBMCs, taken from a glioma patient whose treatment included an IDH1 peptide vaccine. In DNA form, the CDR3 reads TGTGCCAGCAGCCCGGGACAGGGGTACTTGAGCTCTGGAAACACCATATATTTT. As protein: CASSPGQGYLSSGNTIYF.